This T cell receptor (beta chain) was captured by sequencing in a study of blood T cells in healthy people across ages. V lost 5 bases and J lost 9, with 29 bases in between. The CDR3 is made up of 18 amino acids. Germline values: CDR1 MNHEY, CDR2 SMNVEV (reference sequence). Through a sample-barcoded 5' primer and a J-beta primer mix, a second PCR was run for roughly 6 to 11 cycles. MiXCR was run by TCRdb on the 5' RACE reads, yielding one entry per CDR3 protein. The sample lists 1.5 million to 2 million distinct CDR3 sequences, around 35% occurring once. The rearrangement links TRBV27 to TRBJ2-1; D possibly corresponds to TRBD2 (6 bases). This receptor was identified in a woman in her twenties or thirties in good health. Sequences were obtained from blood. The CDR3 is CASSPILRFGQGGSEQFF. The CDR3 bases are TGTGCCAGCAGTCCGATATTAAGGTTTGGTCAGGGAGGTAGTGAGCAGTTCTTC.